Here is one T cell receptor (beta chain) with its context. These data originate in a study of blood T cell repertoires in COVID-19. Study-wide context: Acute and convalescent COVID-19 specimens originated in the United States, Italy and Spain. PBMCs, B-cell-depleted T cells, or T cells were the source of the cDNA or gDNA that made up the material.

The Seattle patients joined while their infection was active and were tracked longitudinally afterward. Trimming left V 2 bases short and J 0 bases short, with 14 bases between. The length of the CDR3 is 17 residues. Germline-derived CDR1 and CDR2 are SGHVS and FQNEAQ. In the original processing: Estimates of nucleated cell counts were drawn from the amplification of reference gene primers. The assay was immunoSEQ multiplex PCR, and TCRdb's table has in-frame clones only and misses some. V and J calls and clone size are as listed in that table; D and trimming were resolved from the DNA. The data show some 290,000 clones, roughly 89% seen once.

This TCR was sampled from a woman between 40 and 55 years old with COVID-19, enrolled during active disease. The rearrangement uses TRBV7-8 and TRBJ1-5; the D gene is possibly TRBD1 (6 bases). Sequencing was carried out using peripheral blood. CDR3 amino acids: CASSLSGTLYSNQPQHF. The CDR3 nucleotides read TGTGCCAGCAGCTTATCCGGGACACTATATAGCAATCAGCCCCAGCATTTT.